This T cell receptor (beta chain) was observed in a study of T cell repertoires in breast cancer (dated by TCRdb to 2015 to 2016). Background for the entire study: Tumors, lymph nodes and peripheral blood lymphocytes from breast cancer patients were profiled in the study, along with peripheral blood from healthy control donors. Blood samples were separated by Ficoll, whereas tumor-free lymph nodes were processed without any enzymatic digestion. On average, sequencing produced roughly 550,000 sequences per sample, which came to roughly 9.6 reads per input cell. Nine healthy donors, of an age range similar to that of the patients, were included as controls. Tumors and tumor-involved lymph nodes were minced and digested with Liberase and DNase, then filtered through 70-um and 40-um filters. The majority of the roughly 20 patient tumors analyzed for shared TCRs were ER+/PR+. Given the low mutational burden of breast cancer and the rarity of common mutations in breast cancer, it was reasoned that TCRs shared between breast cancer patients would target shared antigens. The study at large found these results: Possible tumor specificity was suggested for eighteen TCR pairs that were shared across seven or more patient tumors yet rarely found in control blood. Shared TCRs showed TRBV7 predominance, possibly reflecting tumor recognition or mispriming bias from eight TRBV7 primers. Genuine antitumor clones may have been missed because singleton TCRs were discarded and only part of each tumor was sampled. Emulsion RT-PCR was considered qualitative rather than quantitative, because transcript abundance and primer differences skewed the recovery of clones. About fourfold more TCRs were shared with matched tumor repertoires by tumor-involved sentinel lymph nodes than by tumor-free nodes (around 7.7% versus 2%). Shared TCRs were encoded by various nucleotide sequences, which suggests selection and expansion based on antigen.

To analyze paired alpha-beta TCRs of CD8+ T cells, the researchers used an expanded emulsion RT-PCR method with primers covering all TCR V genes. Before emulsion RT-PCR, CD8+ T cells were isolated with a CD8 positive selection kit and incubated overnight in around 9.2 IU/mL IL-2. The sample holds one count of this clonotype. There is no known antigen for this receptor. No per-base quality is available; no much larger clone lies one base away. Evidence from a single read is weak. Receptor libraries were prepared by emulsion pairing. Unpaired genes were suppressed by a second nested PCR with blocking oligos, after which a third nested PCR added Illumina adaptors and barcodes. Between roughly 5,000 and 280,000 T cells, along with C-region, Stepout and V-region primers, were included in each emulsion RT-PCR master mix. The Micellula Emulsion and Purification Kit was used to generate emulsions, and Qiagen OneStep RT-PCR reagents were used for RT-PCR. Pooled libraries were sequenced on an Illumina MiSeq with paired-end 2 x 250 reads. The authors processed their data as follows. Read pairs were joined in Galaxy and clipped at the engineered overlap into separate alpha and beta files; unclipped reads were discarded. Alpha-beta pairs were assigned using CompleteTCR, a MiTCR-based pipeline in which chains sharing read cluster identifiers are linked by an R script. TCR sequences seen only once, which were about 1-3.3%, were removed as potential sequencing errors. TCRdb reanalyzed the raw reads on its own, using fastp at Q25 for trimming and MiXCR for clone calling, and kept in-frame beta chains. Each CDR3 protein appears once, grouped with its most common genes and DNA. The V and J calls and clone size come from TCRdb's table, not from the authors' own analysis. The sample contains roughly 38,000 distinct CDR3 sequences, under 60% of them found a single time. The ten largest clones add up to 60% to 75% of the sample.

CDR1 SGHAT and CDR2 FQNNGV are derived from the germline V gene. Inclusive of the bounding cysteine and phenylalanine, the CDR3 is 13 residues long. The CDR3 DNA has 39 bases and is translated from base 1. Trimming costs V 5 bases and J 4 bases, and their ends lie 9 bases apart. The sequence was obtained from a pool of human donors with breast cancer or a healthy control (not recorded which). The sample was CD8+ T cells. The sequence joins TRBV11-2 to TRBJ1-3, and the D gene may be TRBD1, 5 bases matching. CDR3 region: CASSEDSGNTIYF. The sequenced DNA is TGTGCCAGCAGCGAAGACAGCGGAAACACCATATATTTT. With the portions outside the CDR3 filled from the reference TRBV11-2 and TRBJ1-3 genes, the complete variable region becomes EAGVAQSPRYKIIEKRQSVAFWCNPISGHATLYWYQQILGQGPKLLIQFQNNGVVDDSQLPKDRFSAERLKGVDSTLKIQPAKLEDSAVYLCASSEDSGNTIYFGEGSWLTVV.